The 3 T cell receptor beta chains below all came from one sample that was sequenced in a study of lymphopenia after photon versus proton radiotherapy. Sequencing was performed with immunoSEQ multiplex PCR; in TCRdb, only in-frame clones are kept and a portion is missing. This table has around 70,000 clones, more than 75% appearing once. Sequenced material: peripheral blood, taken from a patient treated with photon-based radiotherapy. All receptors come from a woman in her sixties or seventies with pancreatic cancer.

The chain employs TRBV2 and TRBJ1-1, with D hard to call. Trimming shortened V by 5 bases and J by 1 base, and 8 bases separated the two germline ends. CDR1 is SNHLY and CDR2 is FYNNEI in the germline V gene. There are 13 residues in the CDR3. The DNA of the CDR3 is TGTGCCAGCAGTATAGGGCCGAACACTGAAGCTTTCTTT. Protein sequence: CASSIGPNTEAFF. The full variable domain, its missing parts supplied by reference TRBV2 and TRBJ1-1, is EPEVTQTPSHQVTQMGQEVILRCVPISNHLYFYWYRQILGQKVEFLVSFYNNEISEKSEIFDDQFSVERPDGSNFTLKIRSTKLEDSAMYFCASSIGPNTEAFFGQGTRLTVV.

V and J are TRBV9 and TRBJ2-5, with 9 bases identical to TRBD2. CDR1 and CDR2 from the germline V gene are SGDLS and YYNGEE. V lost 3 bases, J lost 4 bases, and 4 bases stayed unmatched. The CDR3 is 14 residues long. CDR3 amino acids: CASSDSAGGETQYF. The CDR3, as DNA: TGTGCCAGCAGCGACTCAGCGGGAGGAGAGACCCAGTACTTC.

The chain couples TRBV9 to TRBJ2-1; 11 bases are a match to TRBD2. The germline V gene has CDR1 SGDLS and CDR2 YYNGEE. There are 18 residues in the CDR3. The J segment lost 5 bases and the V segment lost 2 bases, leaving 12 bases of the junction unmatched. CDR3 amino acids: CASSVGELLAGVNNEQFF. The CDR3 DNA reads as TGTGCCAGCAGCGTGGGGGAACTACTAGCGGGAGTCAACAATGAGCAGTTCTTC.